Listed here are 28 T cell receptor beta chains from one sample, sequenced in a study of cytomegalovirus exposure and HLA in healthy donors. The PCR used 60 Vbeta and 13 Jbeta primers. Generated by immunoSEQ multiplex PCR, the TCRdb table keeps only in-frame clones and is missing some. The sample records about 150,000 clones, roughly 80% being singletons. Material for sequencing was PBMCs. Every receptor here comes from a man aged 50 or older in good health and CMV-seropositive.

V is TRBV4-2 and J is TRBJ2-2; TRBD1 agrees at 7 bases. With 4 bases clipped from V and 4 bases from J, the junction kept 12 bases outside the gene matches. There are 17 residues in the CDR3. The germline V gene encodes CDR1 LGHNA and CDR2 YNFKEQ. CDR3 nucleotides: TGTGCCAGCAGCCGAGGCCTGGGTCGGGACAGCACCGGGGAGCTGTTTTTT. The encoded protein is CASSRGLGRDSTGELFF.

The J gene is TRBJ2-7, the V gene TRBV2; D is ambiguous. This CDR3 contains 13 residues. Germline lookup yields CDR1 SNHLY and CDR2 FYNNEI. V was trimmed by 4 bases and J by 2 bases, leaving 9 bases between them. The CDR3 region has the DNA TGTGCCAGCAGTGCTGCCCTAACCTACGAGCAGTACTTC. This gives the protein CASSAALTYEQYF. The full variable domain, its missing parts supplied by reference TRBV2 and TRBJ2-7, is EPEVTQTPSHQVTQMGQEVILRCVPISNHLYFYWYRQILGQKVEFLVSFYNNEISEKSEIFDDQFSVERPDGSNFTLKIRSTKLEDSAMYFCASSAALTYEQYFGPGTRLTVT.

The chain joins TRBV19 to TRBJ2-4, with TRBD2 identical over 8 bases. This CDR3 has 15 amino acids. Looked up from germline, CDR1 is LNHDA and CDR2 is SQIVND (reference sequence). The V and J ends lost 5 bases and 4 bases, in that order; junction bases with no gene match: 7. The CDR3: CASSPPGGGKNIQYF. In nucleotides, the CDR3 is TGTGCCAGTAGTCCTCCCGGGGGGGGGAAAAACATTCAGTACTTC.

The chain uses TRBV7-8 and TRBJ1-2, with a tentative D call TRBD1 (6 bases). The germline V and J ends were trimmed by 3 bases and 2 bases, with 13 bases remaining between them. Germline V gene sequence: CDR1 SGHVS, CDR2 FQNEAQ. This CDR3 has 15 amino acids. CDR3 in DNA: TGTGCCAGCAGCTTCCAGTCAACAGGGAACTATGGCTACACCTTC. Translating it yields CASSFQSTGNYGYTF.

The chain combines TRBV7-9 with TRBJ1-2, with 9 bases fitting TRBD1. V lost 5 bases, J lost 5 bases, and 6 bases stayed unmatched. This CDR3 comprises 14 residues. Germline loops: CDR1 SEHNR, CDR2 FQNEAQ (reference sequence). This CDR3 reads CASSEGQGRYGYTF. CDR3 nucleotides: TGTGCCAGCAGCGAGGGACAGGGAAGGTATGGCTACACCTTC.

The V and J genes are TRBV9 and TRBJ2-1; 8 bases match TRBD2. CDR1 and CDR2 (germline): SGDLS, YYNGEE. V shed 2 bases and J 5 bases; nucleotides not matched to a gene: 3. The CDR3 extends over 14 amino acids. This CDR3 is CASSVAGGNNEQFF. As DNA, the CDR3 is TGTGCCAGCAGCGTCGCGGGGGGTAACAATGAGCAGTTCTTC. Drawing the rest from reference TRBV9 and TRBJ2-1, the complete variable domain is DSGVTQTPKHLITATGQRVTLRCSPRSGDLSVYWYQQSLDQGLQFLIQYYNGEERAKGNILERFSAQQFPDLHSELNLSSLELGDSALYFCASSVAGGNNEQFFGPGTRLTVL.

The genes are TRBV28 and TRBJ2-7, with 8 bases matching TRBD2. The germline V gene has CDR1 MDHEN and CDR2 SYDVKM. The CDR3 covers 14 residues. V shed 8 bases, J shed 4 bases, and the junction held 10 bases outside the gene matches. In DNA form, the CDR3 reads TGTGCCAGCGTAGCGTCCGGGGGGGCATACGAGCAGTACTTC. This codes for CASVASGGAYEQYF.

This rearrangement joins TRBV6-6 to TRBJ1-2, with D uncertain. Germline V gene data show CDR1 as MNHNY and CDR2 as SVGAGI (reference sequence). The CDR3 length is 10 residues. The ends were cut back, 6 bases at V and 6 bases at J, with 5 bases in the middle. Here the CDR3 reads CASSRDGYTF. The CDR3 region has the DNA TGTGCCAGCAGCCGAGATGGCTACACCTTC.

This sequence joins TRBV11-2 and TRBJ2-7; possible D gene TRBD1, 6 bases. Per the germline V gene, CDR1 is SGHAT and CDR2 is FQNNGV. CDR3 size: 14 residues. V was cut by 11 bases and J by 2 bases, with 19 bases left in between. The CDR3 DNA is TGTGCCTCAAAGGAGTGGACAGCGACCTACGAGCAGTACTTC. It translates to CASKEWTATYEQYF.

This clone has a single count. The chain is built from TRBV7-3 and TRBJ1-1; 11 bases align to TRBD1. This CDR3 has 16 amino acids. Unmatched junction bases numbered 9, after V lost 5 bases and J lost 4 bases. CDR1 SGHTA and CDR2 FQGTGA come from the germline V gene. The CDR3 spells CASSRRGTGGSTEAFF. The CDR3 DNA reads TGTGCCAGCAGCCGAAGAGGGACAGGGGGTAGCACTGAAGCTTTCTTT.

This clone was counted between two and nine times. The gene calls are TRBV2 and TRBJ2-5; TRBD2 matches at 12 bases. Germline V gene lookup returns CDR1 SNHLY and CDR2 FYNNEI. V was pared by 6 bases and J by 5 bases, with 7 bases of the junction left unmatched. This CDR3 is 15 amino acids long. CDR3 DNA: TGTGCCAGCAGACTGACTAGCGGGGGTGGGGAGACCCAGTACTTC. Its protein is CASRLTSGGGETQYF. Filled out from reference TRBV2 and TRBJ2-5, the complete variable domain reads EPEVTQTPSHQVTQMGQEVILRCVPISNHLYFYWYRQILGQKVEFLVSFYNNEISEKSEIFDDQFSVERPDGSNFTLKIRSTKLEDSAMYFCASRLTSGGGETQYFGPGTRLLVL.

J is TRBJ2-7 and V is TRBV27; tentatively, D is TRBD2 (6 bases). CDR3 length: 16 residues. V dropped 3 bases and J dropped 7 bases, with 22 bases sitting between them. Germline loops: CDR1 MNHEY, CDR2 SMNVEV (reference sequence). CDR3 protein: CASSFGVAEPPFEQYF. The CDR3 nucleotides are TGTGCCAGCAGTTTCGGGGTAGCGGAACCCCCCTTTGAGCAGTACTTC.

The chain joins TRBV19 to TRBJ1-4; a weak D match, TRBD1 (5 bases). Per germline, CDR1 LNHDA and CDR2 SQIVND (reference sequence). The germline V and J ends were trimmed by 2 bases and 3 bases, with 22 bases remaining between them. This CDR3 contains 19 residues. Here the CDR3 DNA reads TGTGCCAGTAGTATAACCCCGTCGTGGGGCGTATTTCCTAATGAAAAACTGTTTTTT. Translated, it gives CASSITPSWGVFPNEKLFF. Based on the CDR3 plus reference TRBV19 and TRBJ1-4, the full variable domain is DGGITQSPKYLFRKEGQNVTLSCEQNLNHDAMYWYRQDPGQGLRLIYYSQIVNDFQKGDIAEGYSVSREKKESFPLTVTSAQKNPTAFYLCASSITPSWGVFPNEKLFFGSGTQLSVL.

The J gene is TRBJ1-2, the V gene TRBV28; D uncertain. Trimming removed 7 bases from V and 0 bases from J, with 6 bases in between. The CDR3 has 12 residues. Germline V lookup: CDR1 MDHEN, CDR2 SYDVKM. The DNA for the CDR3 is TGTGCCAGCAACCCAGCTAACTATGGCTACACCTTC. This codes for CASNPANYGYTF.

The chain combines TRBV30 with TRBJ1-5, with D perhaps matching TRBD1 (5 bases). CDR3 length: 13 residues. Germline V gene lookup returns CDR1 GTSNPN and CDR2 SVGIG (reference sequence). V shed 2 bases and J shed 7 bases, with 12 bases lying between them. DNA for the CDR3: TGTGCCTGGAGTAATAGGGGAAGGCAGCCCCAGCATTTT. Protein: CAWSNRGRQPQHF.

The V and J genes are TRBV6-1 and TRBJ2-1, with D hard to call. Germline CDR1 and CDR2: MNHNS and SASEGT. V was pared by 6 bases and J by 10 bases, with 10 bases between. The CDR3 runs to 11 residues. For the CDR3, the DNA is TGTGCCAGCAGGCCGATACGGGAGCAGTTCTTC. Its translation is CASRPIREQFF.

The chain has TRBV30 and TRBJ1-5; D ambiguous. The V and J ends lost 3 bases and 2 bases respectively, with 14 bases between them. Germline V gene sequence: CDR1 GTSNPN, CDR2 SVGIG (reference sequence). This CDR3 contains 15 residues. The CDR3 region is CAWSLGVIGNQPQHF. The CDR3, as DNA: TGTGCCTGGAGCTTGGGCGTTATAGGCAATCAGCCCCAGCATTTT.

In this sample, this clone turned up once. The chain uses TRBV28 and TRBJ2-2; D is perhaps TRBD2 (6 bases). V was pared by 7 bases and J by 1 base, with 19 bases between. CDR1 and CDR2 from the germline V gene are MDHEN and SYDVKM. This CDR3 has 17 residues. The CDR3 spells CASTSGEVAWNTGELFF. CDR3 bases: TGTGCCAGCACCTCTGGGGAGGTCGCATGGAACACCGGGGAGCTGTTTTTT.

In regard to this clone: At the DNA level, this CDR3 is encoded by other sequences in the same sample as well. The genes are TRBV5-1 and TRBJ2-3; D might be TRBD2 (7 bases). Germline V gene data show CDR1 as SGHRS and CDR2 as YFSETQ. Trimming left V 7 bases short and J 1 base short, with 16 bases between. The CDR3 sequence is 15 residues long. The CDR3 is CASSGGRGGTDTQYF. DNA for the CDR3: TGCGCCAGCTCGGGGGGAAGGGGGGGCACAGATACGCAGTATTTT.

The chain employs TRBV7-2 and TRBJ2-7; 8 bases align to TRBD2. Unmatched junction bases numbered 11, after V lost 4 bases and J lost 3 bases. The CDR3 is 16 residues long. Germline values: CDR1 SGHTA, CDR2 FQGNSA. CDR3 in DNA: TGTGCCAGCAGCTACCTCATGGGTAGCGGGGTCTACGAGCAGTACTTC. Its protein product is CASSYLMGSGVYEQYF.

This clone was seen a single time. This sequence joins TRBV28 and TRBJ2-6; possibly TRBD1 for D (5 bases). CDR1 is MDHEN, CDR2 SYDVKM, per germline. The CDR3 is 16 residues long. The ends were cut back, 4 bases at V and 4 bases at J, with 14 bases in the middle. The CDR3 region has the DNA TGTGCCAGCAGTTCCCTTGGGGCGGAGGGGGCCAACGTCCTGACTTTC. It is translated as CASSSLGAEGANVLTF.

The rearrangement uses TRBV9 and TRBJ2-2; 7 bases map to TRBD2. From germline, CDR1 is SGDLS and CDR2 YYNGEE. Unmatched junction bases numbered 5, after V lost 0 bases and J lost 6 bases. This CDR3 has 15 residues. The CDR3 spells CASSVETSSPGELFF. The CDR3 DNA is TGTGCCAGCAGCGTAGAGACTAGCTCGCCCGGGGAGCTGTTTTTT.

The chain employs TRBV6-5 and TRBJ2-7; 13 bases line up with TRBD2. V was pared by 6 bases and J by 7 bases, with 6 bases of the junction left unmatched. This CDR3 is built from 14 residues. Germline V gene sequence: CDR1 MNHEY, CDR2 SVGAGI. The DNA for the CDR3 is TGTGCCAGCAGGCGACTAGCGGGAGGAGGAGAGCAGTACTTC. Amino acid sequence: CASRRLAGGGEQYF.

This clone turned up a few times. The chain uses TRBV7-9 and TRBJ2-1; 14 bases are a match to TRBD2. Per the germline V gene, CDR1 is SEHNR and CDR2 is FQNEAQ (reference sequence). This CDR3 spans 18 amino acids. Losses at the gene ends were 0 bases for V and 8 bases for J; bases not matched to a gene: 9. The CDR3 spells CASSLAPGLAGGRYEQFF. DNA for the CDR3: TGTGCCAGCAGCTTAGCGCCCGGACTAGCGGGAGGACGCTATGAGCAGTTCTTC.

J is TRBJ2-1 and V is TRBV18, with D unclear. The CDR3 length is 14 residues. CDR1 KGHSH and CDR2 LQKENI come from the germline V gene. Trimming removed 1 base at V and 12 bases at J, with 16 bases between. DNA for the CDR3: TGTGCCAGCTCACCACTAGGAGATTATGGCTCGCAGTTCTTC. It translates to CASSPLGDYGSQFF.

The gene calls are TRBV27 and TRBJ1-2; D perhaps matches TRBD1 (5 bases). Deletions cut 6 bases from V and 3 bases from J, with 17 bases between. The CDR3 length is 15 residues. Germline CDR1 is MNHEY and CDR2 is SMNVEV (reference sequence). CDR3 region: CASSVKSDSYYGYTF. CDR3 bases: TGTGCCAGCAGCGTCAAATCCGACAGCTACTATGGCTACACCTTC.

The CDR3 nucleotides are TGTGCCACCGAGACAGGAACTAGCGGGGCGTACAATGAGCAGTTCTTC. Its protein product is CATETGTSGAYNEQFF. The V call is TRBV7-9, the J call TRBJ2-1, with 10 nucleotides matching TRBD2. The CDR3 is made up of 16 amino acids. Germline trimming cut 10 bases from V and 4 bases from J; bases unmatched to any gene: 13. Looked up from germline, CDR1 is SEHNR and CDR2 is FQNEAQ (reference sequence).

The chain uses TRBV9 and TRBJ2-6; no clear D gene. Germline CDR1 and CDR2: SGDLS and YYNGEE. V was trimmed by 4 bases and J by 0 bases, leaving 8 bases between them. This CDR3 is 15 amino acids long. The CDR3 reads CASSPTSSGANVLTF. For the CDR3, the DNA is TGTGCCAGCAGCCCAACAAGCTCTGGGGCCAACGTCCTGACTTTC.